These 20 T cell receptor beta chains share one sample of origin, sequenced in a study of identical twins. TCRdb re-derived calls from the 5' RACE reads in MiXCR, one entry per CDR3 protein. The sample includes 640,000 or so distinct CDR3 sequences, around 6% seen only once; the top ten take roughly 1.8%. The sequencing input was naive T cells sorted from blood. The receptor source for this set is a man younger than 30 in good health.

Ten or more counts support this clonotype. The chain combines TRBV29-1 with TRBJ2-1; perhaps TRBD1 as D (7 bases). There are 16 residues in the CDR3. Looked up from germline, CDR1 is SQVTM and CDR2 is ANQGSEA. V dropped 6 bases and J dropped 0 bases, with 18 bases sitting between them. DNA for the CDR3: TGCAGCGTGGATGGGACAGCGGGCGCCTCCTACAATGAGCAGTTCTTC. Protein: CSVDGTAGASYNEQFF.

This clonotype appeared many times. The V and J genes are TRBV6-2 or TRBV6-3 and TRBJ2-2, with D unresolved. Germline values: CDR1 MNHEY, CDR2 SVGEGT. The CDR3 is 14 residues long. V shed 0 bases and J shed 6 bases, with 8 bases lying between them. The CDR3 reads CASSYSPYPGELFF. DNA for the CDR3: TGTGCCAGCAGTTACTCCCCCTACCCCGGGGAGCTGTTTTTT.

This clonotype was picked up many times. J is TRBJ1-1 and V is TRBV25-1; the match to TRBD1 covers 11 bases. CDR1 and CDR2 (germline): MGHDK, SYGVNS. The CDR3 is 13 residues long. After removal of 8 bases from V and 3 bases from J, the junction contained 2 bases not matched to a gene. The CDR3 loop is CASGGQGDTEAFF. As DNA, the CDR3 is TGTGCCAGCGGGGGACAGGGGGACACTGAAGCTTTCTTT.

This clonotype came up many times. The chain uses TRBV7-9 and TRBJ1-3; no definite D call. Per germline, CDR1 SEHNR and CDR2 FQNEAQ (reference sequence). There are 15 residues in the CDR3. Trimming pared 1 base from V and 2 bases from J, leaving 9 bases between. CDR3 in amino acids: CASSLVVRTGNTIYF. The CDR3 nucleotides are TGTGCCAGCAGCTTAGTCGTGAGGACTGGAAACACCATATATTTT.

The genes are TRBV6-1 and TRBJ2-3; D possibly corresponds to TRBD1 (6 bases). CDR1 and CDR2 from the germline V gene are MNHNS and SASEGT. There are 15 residues in the CDR3. V lost 8 bases to trimming and J lost 1 base, with 16 bases between them. For the CDR3, the DNA is TGTGCCAGCTTCCCTTCAGGGGTGGGCACAGATACGCAGTATTTT. It encodes CASFPSGVGTDTQYF.

Many counts were recorded for this clonotype. The chain uses TRBV5-1 and TRBJ2-7, with D perhaps TRBD1 (6 bases). The length of the CDR3 is 16 residues. The V and J ends lost 0 bases and 0 bases respectively, with 13 bases between them. Germline-derived CDR1 and CDR2 are SGHRS and YFSETQ. CDR3 protein: CASSLGGGDGSYEQYF. The CDR3, as DNA: TGCGCCAGCAGCTTGGGTGGGGGCGACGGCTCCTACGAGCAGTACTTC.

This clonotype was seen a handful of times. This chain links TRBV7-9 with TRBJ1-2; maybe TRBD1 (6 bases). The CDR3 has 15 residues. V lost 1 base and J 5 bases, leaving 14 bases between the germline ends. The germline CDR1 and CDR2 sequences are SEHNR and FQNEAQ (reference sequence). The CDR3 bases are TGTGCCAGCAGCTTAGTGGGCACAGGGAAGTATGGCTACACCTTC. Protein sequence: CASSLVGTGKYGYTF.

The CDR3 DNA reads TGCGCCAGCCGCCAGAGATCTAGCGGATCCTACGAGCAGTACTTC. It codes for CASRQRSSGSYEQYF. The rearrangement links TRBV5-1 to TRBJ2-7; 7 positions match TRBD2. Trimming took 7 bases from V and 1 from J; bases not matched to a gene: 11. The CDR3 has 15 amino acids. From germline, CDR1 is SGHRS and CDR2 YFSETQ.

The V and J genes are TRBV3-1 and TRBJ1-2, with D perhaps TRBD1 (6 bases). CDR1 is LGHDT and CDR2 is YNNKEL in the germline V gene (reference sequence). The germline V and J ends were trimmed by 0 bases and 2 bases, with 16 bases remaining between them. The CDR3 extends over 17 amino acids. The CDR3 DNA sequence: TGTGCCAGCAGCCAAGACGTAATGCCAGGGGTGAACTATGGCTACACCTTC. Translating gives CASSQDVMPGVNYGYTF.

This chain uses TRBV7-8 with TRBJ2-5, with D perhaps matching TRBD2 (5 bases). With 5 bases removed from V and 5 bases from J, the gap between germline ends came to 21 bases. Germline-derived CDR1 and CDR2 are SGHVS and FQNEAQ. CDR3 length: 16 amino acids. CDR3: CASSPTRAPPSETQYF. CDR3 coding DNA: TGTGCCAGCAGCCCAACTAGGGCACCACCATCGGAGACCCAGTACTTC.

This clonotype occurred a few times. The germline gene is not matched at one end of the junction; a read error may be the cause. The rearrangement uses TRBV7-9 and TRBJ2-1; no clear D gene. Germline V gives CDR1 SEHNR, CDR2 FQNEAQ (reference sequence). The CDR3 runs 11 residues. CDR3 in DNA: TGTGCCAGCAGCTTTACGACCTCCCCGAGCTTC. Its translation is CASSFTTSPSF.

This clonotype was seen at least ten times. The CDR3 sequence: CASRHTGMSDQPQHF. As DNA, the CDR3 is TGTGCCAGCAGACATACAGGGATGAGCGATCAGCCCCAGCATTTT. The chain uses TRBV12-3 or TRBV12-4 and TRBJ1-5; tentatively, D is TRBD1 (6 bases). The germline V and J ends were trimmed by 6 bases and 5 bases, with 17 bases remaining between them. CDR3 length: 15 residues.

This clonotype showed up many times. The rearrangement joins TRBV20-1 to TRBJ2-1; D ambiguous. Trimming shortened V by 6 bases and J by 7 bases, and 13 bases separated the two germline ends. CDR1 is DFQATT, CDR2 SNEGSKA, per germline (reference sequence). This CDR3 contains 12 residues. This CDR3 reads CSARIHGNEQFF. CDR3 DNA: TGCAGTGCGCGGATCCATGGGAATGAGCAGTTCTTC.

This clonotype was detected ten times or more. This rearrangement joins TRBV25-1 to TRBJ1-2; the D gene is possibly TRBD1 (6 bases). Trimming pared 6 bases from V and 4 bases from J, leaving 12 bases between. The germline V gene has CDR1 MGHDK and CDR2 SYGVNS. This CDR3 region has 13 residues. This chain's CDR3 is CASSLGQFYGYTF. The CDR3 DNA reads TGTGCCAGCAGCCTCGGACAGTTCTATGGCTACACCTTC.

This clonotype appeared many times. V is TRBV20-1 and J is TRBJ2-3, with D maybe TRBD1 (6 bases). Germline V gene sequence: CDR1 DFQATT, CDR2 SNEGSKA (reference sequence). The CDR3 is 15 amino acids. V lost 8 bases and J 0 bases, leaving 18 bases between the germline ends. The CDR3 here is CSLAPQGLSTDTQYF. CDR3 coding DNA: TGCAGTTTAGCGCCTCAGGGGCTTAGCACAGATACGCAGTATTTT.

This clonotype was detected many times. The chain links TRBV7-6 to TRBJ1-4; D is perhaps TRBD1 (5 bases). V was pared by 3 bases and J by 6 bases, with 11 bases between. This CDR3 is 14 amino acids long. Germline lookup yields CDR1 SGHVS and CDR2 FNYEAQ. The CDR3: CASSFGGLDEKLFF. The CDR3 nucleotides read TGTGCCAGCAGCTTTGGGGGATTAGATGAAAAACTGTTTTTT. The complete variable domain, with remaining parts taken from reference TRBV7-6 and TRBJ1-4, reads GAGVSQSPRYKVTKRGQDVALRCDPISGHVSLYWYRQALGQGPEFLTYFNYEAQQDKSGLPNDRFSAERPEGSISTLTIQRTEQRDSAMYRCASSFGGLDEKLFFGSGTQLSVL.

This clonotype has ten or more counts. The chain links TRBV29-1 to TRBJ2-1; possibly TRBD1 for D (6 bases). V was cut by 4 bases and J by 4 bases, with 14 bases left in between. Germline V gene lookup returns CDR1 SQVTM and CDR2 ANQGSEA. This CDR3 is built from 14 residues. CDR3 sequence (DNA): TGCAGCGTTGTGGGGCAGGGGAGTTACAATGAGCAGTTCTTC. Translation: CSVVGQGSYNEQFF.

This clonotype was detected ten times or more. The V gene is TRBV12-3 or TRBV12-4, the J gene TRBJ1-1, with D perhaps TRBD1 (5 bases). V dropped 8 bases and J dropped 0 bases, with 10 bases sitting between them. This CDR3 has 13 residues. The CDR3 region has the DNA TGTGCCAGCCGGGGCAGGGTGAACACTGAAGCTTTCTTT. Translated: CASRGRVNTEAFF.

This clonotype showed up many times. This chain uses TRBV6-1 with TRBJ2-7; 15 bases agree with TRBD2. CDR1 is MNHNS and CDR2 is SASEGT in the germline V gene. V dropped 6 bases and J dropped 2; count of bases not matched to a gene: 8. The CDR3 extends over 17 amino acids. The CDR3 region is CASSPLGLAGGPYEQYV. The CDR3 nucleotides read TGTGCCAGCAGCCCTCTAGGACTAGCGGGAGGGCCCTACGAGCAGTACGTC.

This clonotype was picked up a small number of times. The chain links TRBV7-8 to TRBJ2-1; a possible D gene is TRBD2 (5 bases). CDR1 SGHVS and CDR2 FQNEAQ come from the germline V gene. This CDR3 is built from 16 residues. The germline V and J ends were trimmed by 5 bases and 6 bases, with 20 bases remaining between them. The DNA for the CDR3 is TGTGCCAGCAGCCCTTTGTCCGCGGGTGGAGCCAATGAGCAGTTCTTC. Its translation: CASSPLSAGGANEQFF.